The clone carrying this T cell receptor (beta chain) appeared once. What it recognizes is unknown. This sample was included in a study of blood T cells in healthy people across ages. Broader study findings: Per-million-T-cell TCR beta diversity fell roughly linearly with age.

Trimming removed 6 bases at V and 11 bases at J, with 16 bases between. Germline loops: CDR1 MGHRA, CDR2 YSYEKL. The CDR3 has 12 amino acids. Together with a sample-barcoded 5' primer, a J-beta primer mix was included in a second PCR lasting about 6 to 11 cycles. A 12-random-nucleotide template-switch adaptor tagged each cDNA molecule. Each CDR3 protein gets one entry after TCRdb re-called the 5' RACE reads with MiXCR. Of over a million distinct CDR3 sequences in the sample, 35% to 45% were seen once. The sequenced material came from blood. The TCR sequence derives from a woman aged 18 to 35 in good health. The gene calls are TRBV4-1 and TRBJ2-5; D might be TRBD2 (5 bases). CDR3 DNA: TGCGCCAGCAGTTCAAGATCCTGGGAGCAGTACTTC. Translation: CASSSRSWEQYF.